The present entry profiles one TCR beta chain with its context. Its cognate antigen is unknown. Axillary draining lymph nodes of breast cancer patients supplied the node samples. This sample was included in a study of breast tumors, draining lymph nodes, adjacent tissues. TCRdb reprocessed the multiplex PCR reads via MiXCR and lists one record per CDR3 protein. The table shows more than 80,000 distinct CDR3 sequences, with around 30% occurring only once. Study-wide points: That most tumor T cells come from lymph nodes remained unproven. The data were judged consistent with most tumor T cells coming from lymph node and expanding in tumor.

CDR1 is SEHNR, CDR2 FQNEAQ, per germline (reference sequence). V lost 5 bases to trimming and J lost 0 bases; unmatched junction nucleotides: 7. This CDR3 is 18 amino acids long. The J gene is TRBJ2-7, the V gene TRBV7-9; TRBD2 agrees at 16 bases. The receptor was derived from a female donor with breast cancer. Some clones in this sample may be carry-over from other donors' samples. The sample consisted of axillary lymph node tissue. The CDR3 coding sequence is TGTGCCAGCAGCGAGGGACTAGCGGGAGGGCCTGTCTCCTACGAGCAGTACTTC. Translating gives CASSEGLAGGPVSYEQYF.